What follows are 26 T cell receptor beta chains derived from one specimen sequenced in a study of human T cells and chemical hapten exposure. TCRdb ran MiXCR on the RACE reads and lists one entry per CDR3 protein. The sample holds around 130,000 distinct CDR3 sequences, about 12% seen once. Described time point: patch test 2, 6 weeks after DPC sensitization. Treatment given: therapeutic diphenylcyclopropenone sensitization with weekly scalp DPC. The sequencing used whole blood, collected in connection with sensitization to the hapten diphenylcyclopropenone (DPC). These receptors came from a woman aged 50 to 65 with alopecia areata. Some clones in this sample may be carry-over from other donors' samples.

The V and J genes are TRBV12-3 or TRBV12-4 and TRBJ1-1; TRBD1 aligns across 10 bases. After removal of 5 bases from V and 7 bases from J, the junction contained 7 bases not matched to a gene. This CDR3 is built from 14 residues. The CDR3 nucleotides read TGTGCCAGCAGTATCAGGGGACAGGGGCGTGAAGCTTTCTTT. Protein product: CASSIRGQGREAFF.

The chain combines TRBV4-2 with TRBJ1-4, with D possibly matching TRBD1 (5 bases). CDR1 and CDR2 (germline): LGHNA, YNFKEQ. This CDR3 spans 16 amino acids. Trimming stripped 0 bases from V and 8 bases from J, with 16 bases between. The CDR3 is CASSQELTPGREKLFF. Here the CDR3 DNA reads TGTGCCAGCAGCCAAGAATTAACGCCAGGGAGGGAAAAACTGTTTTTT.

The table lists this clonotype with many counts. The V call is TRBV20-1, the J call TRBJ1-4, with 9 bases matching TRBD1. In germline, CDR1 is DFQATT, CDR2 SNEGSKA (reference sequence). The CDR3 spans 21 residues. The CDR3 loop reads CTPLWDRESPDELPTNEKLFF. The CDR3 nucleotides are TGCACCCCCTTATGGGACAGGGAGTCTCCCGACGAGCTCCCAACTAATGAAAAACTGTTTTTT.

V usage is TRBV7-2 and J usage is TRBJ2-1, with 10 bases fitting TRBD1. V lost 3 bases and J lost 8; bases outside the gene matches: 7. The CDR3 length is 15 residues. Germline V CDR1 and CDR2: SGHTA, FQGNSA. The CDR3 sequence is CASSFKTGGSDEQFF. The CDR3 DNA follows: TGTGCCAGCAGCTTCAAGACAGGGGGCAGCGATGAGCAGTTCTTC.

This rearrangement joins TRBV19 to TRBJ2-5; D call uncertain. The CDR3 length is 13 residues. The V end lost 3 bases, the J end lost 4 bases, and 9 bases lay between the germline ends. From germline, CDR1 is LNHDA and CDR2 SQIVND (reference sequence). CDR3: CASSIARTETQYF. CDR3 sequence (DNA): TGTGCCAGTAGTATCGCTAGGACAGAGACCCAGTACTTC.

A few counts support this clonotype. The chain links TRBV6-1 to TRBJ2-1, with 10 bases fitting TRBD2. CDR3 length equals 15 residues. Germline loops: CDR1 MNHNS, CDR2 SASEGT. V lost 4 bases to trimming and J lost 9 bases; unmatched junction nucleotides: 9. The DNA for the CDR3 is TGTGCCAGCAGTGCTCTCCGGACTAGCGGCGGTGAGCAGTTCTTC. Protein sequence: CASSALRTSGGEQFF.

This CDR3 is CASSLIRGNEQFF. For the CDR3, the DNA is TGTGCCAGCAGCTTGATCCGGGGGAATGAGCAGTTCTTC. The chain joins TRBV7-8 to TRBJ2-1, with D possibly being TRBD2 (6 bases). Germline assignment: CDR1 SGHVS and CDR2 FQNEAQ. V lost 3 bases and J lost 7, with 10 bases in between. This CDR3 has 13 residues.

This clonotype was found once. This clone may be a read error of a much larger clone one base away. The V gene is TRBV30, the J gene TRBJ1-6; no clear D. The CDR3 has 14 residues. The germline CDR1 and CDR2 sequences are GTSNPN and SVGIG (reference sequence). V shed 6 bases and J shed 5 bases, with 14 bases lying between them. CDR3 DNA: TGTGCCTGCCCCCGGGCAGGCGATAATTCACCCCTCCACTTT. Protein: CACPRAGDNSPLHF.

The chain employs TRBV12-3 or TRBV12-4 and TRBJ1-2, with 8 bases aligning to TRBD1. Germline trimming cut 1 base from V and 8 bases from J; bases unmatched to any gene: 3. The CDR3 totals 13 residues. In DNA form, the CDR3 reads TGTGCCAGCAGTTTAGGGACAGGGCGCGGCTACACCTTC. Amino acid sequence: CASSLGTGRGYTF.

This clonotype was counted at least ten times. The chain combines TRBV7-8 with TRBJ2-1; 11 bases match TRBD2. CDR3 length: 18 residues. Unmatched junction bases numbered 8, after V lost 4 bases and J lost 0 bases. CDR1 is SGHVS, CDR2 FQNEAQ, per germline. CDR3 amino acids: CASSSGTSGNPSYNEQFF. CDR3 sequence (DNA): TGTGCCAGCAGCTCCGGGACTAGCGGTAACCCCTCCTACAATGAGCAGTTCTTC.

In its sample, this clonotype was seen a few times. The rearrangement uses TRBV12-3 or TRBV12-4 and TRBJ2-3; D is ambiguous. Trimming left V 3 bases short and J 4 bases short, with 8 bases between. This CDR3 spans 13 amino acids. The CDR3 DNA reads as TGTGCCAGCAGTTTGGGGATAGCAGATACGCAGTATTTT. This encodes CASSLGIADTQYF.

The rearrangement links TRBV18 to TRBJ2-1; D gene unclear. The germline V and J ends were trimmed by 3 bases and 8 bases, with 14 bases remaining between them. The CDR3 is made up of 14 amino acids. Germline V gene lookup returns CDR1 KGHSH and CDR2 LQKENI. DNA of the CDR3: TGTGCCAGCTCACCGGACCCCGGCGGCGATGAGCAGTTCTTC. It encodes CASSPDPGGDEQFF.

The sample holds many counts of this clonotype. This chain connects TRBV24-1 to TRBJ2-1; 7 nucleotides line up with TRBD1. This CDR3 region has 17 residues. V shed 4 bases and J 9 bases; nucleotides not matched to a gene: 17. CDR1 KGHDR and CDR2 SFDVKD come from the germline V gene. In DNA, the CDR3 is TGTGCCACCAGTGACAGAGGGGGCGCGAATACGAGGTCTGAGCAGTTCTTC. Translation gives CATSDRGGANTRSEQFF.

This clonotype occurred many times. The chain carries TRBV7-9 and TRBJ1-5; D possibly corresponds to TRBD1 (6 bases). The CDR3 covers 15 residues. Germline V gene lookup returns CDR1 SEHNR and CDR2 FQNEAQ (reference sequence). V was pared by 5 bases and J by 3 bases, with 14 bases between. CDR3 residues: CASSPGLGANQPQHF. The CDR3 nucleotides read TGTGCCAGCAGCCCCGGACTGGGGGCCAATCAGCCCCAGCATTTT.

This clonotype was picked up many times. The chain uses TRBV10-3 and TRBJ2-7; 13 bases map to TRBD2. CDR3 size: 14 residues. The J segment lost 6 bases and the V segment lost 6 bases, leaving 5 bases of the junction unmatched. CDR1 ENHRY and CDR2 SYGVKD come from the germline V gene. The CDR3, as DNA: TGTGCCATCAGGCCGGGACTAGCGGGAAGCGAGCAGTACTTC. The encoded protein is CAIRPGLAGSEQYF.

This chain links TRBV6-4 with TRBJ2-7, with TRBD1 matching over 11 bases. Trimming cost V 7 bases and J 6 bases; bases outside gene matches: 5. The CDR3 totals 13 residues. Germline V CDR1 and CDR2: MRHNA, SNTAGT. In DNA form, the CDR3 reads TGTGCCAGCATCCGGACAGGGGGCTGCGAGCAGTACTTC. Its translation: CASIRTGGCEQYF.

Note on this clonotype: A clone one base away is much larger, so this may be a read error. V gene TRBV5-1 combines with J gene TRBJ2-1; TRBD1 is a possible D gene (8 bases). The CDR3 contains 14 residues. Trimming cost V 7 bases and J 4 bases, with 15 bases left between them. The germline V gene has CDR1 SGHRS and CDR2 YFSETQ. In DNA, the CDR3 is TGCGCCAGCGGCGGGGGACAGGCATACAATGAGCAGTTCTTC. Translated: CASGGGQAYNEQFF.

DNA for the CDR3: TGTGCCAGCAGTTTAGGACTAGCGGGAGCAGATACGCAGTATTTT. It codes for CASSLGLAGADTQYF. This chain joins TRBV12-3 or TRBV12-4 and TRBJ2-3; TRBD2 matches 12 bases. The CDR3 has 15 residues. V shed 1 base and J 4 bases; nucleotides not matched to a gene: 0.

The gene calls are TRBV7-2 and TRBJ2-7; D is possibly TRBD1 (6 bases). This CDR3 contains 15 residues. Germline V gene lookup returns CDR1 SGHTA and CDR2 FQGNSA. V was shortened by 5 bases and J by 1 base, with 15 bases between the two germline ends. CDR3 region: CASSPTGQASYEQYF. In nucleotides, the CDR3 is TGTGCCAGCAGCCCAACGGGACAAGCGTCCTACGAGCAGTACTTC.

This clonotype was counted between two and nine times. The chain combines TRBV2 with TRBJ2-2, with D hard to call. Trimming left V 6 bases short and J 6 bases short, with 11 bases between. The germline CDR1 and CDR2 sequences are SNHLY and FYNNEI. The CDR3 length is 13 residues. CDR3 DNA: TGTGCCAGCAGCCCTTGGGCGCCCGGGGAGCTGTTTTTT. It codes for CASSPWAPGELFF.

Many counts were recorded for this clonotype. V is TRBV5-6 and J is TRBJ2-6, with 7 positions matching TRBD1. The germline V gene encodes CDR1 SGHDT and CDR2 YYEEEE. CDR3 length: 15 residues. After removal of 3 bases from V and 2 bases from J, the junction contained 2 bases not matched to a gene. The CDR3 reads CASSSTGAGANVLTF. The DNA of the CDR3 is TGTGCCAGCAGCTCCACAGGGGCTGGGGCCAACGTCCTGACTTTC.

This clonotype came up a few times. This chain connects TRBV3-1 to TRBJ2-2, with 15 positions matching TRBD2. The V gene end was trimmed by 3 bases and the J gene end by 4 bases; junction bases not matched to a gene: 6. CDR1 is LGHDT and CDR2 is YNNKEL in the germline V gene (reference sequence). The CDR3 consists of 18 residues. The CDR3 nucleotides read TGTGCCAGCAGCCATCCCGGGACTAGCGGGAGGATCACCGGGGAGCTGTTTTTT. The encoded protein is CASSHPGTSGRITGELFF.

V usage is TRBV6-1 and J usage is TRBJ2-1; the D gene is possibly TRBD1 (5 bases). The CDR3 runs to 15 residues. CDR1 and CDR2 (germline): MNHNS, SASEGT. Deletions cut 8 bases from V and 8 bases from J, with 22 bases between. CDR3 loop: CASGKGRALIYEQFF. CDR3 in DNA: TGTGCCAGCGGAAAAGGCAGGGCGTTGATCTATGAGCAGTTCTTC.

This clonotype was seen a handful of times. This rearrangement joins TRBV10-3 to TRBJ1-1; no firm D call. V was cut by 0 bases and J by 7 bases, with 9 bases left in between. Germline V gives CDR1 ENHRY, CDR2 SYGVKD. The CDR3 contains 13 residues. The DNA for the CDR3 is TGTGCCATCAGTGAGTCCTGGGAGGGTGAAGCTTTCTTT. Encoded protein: CAISESWEGEAFF.

The chain has TRBV29-1 and TRBJ1-5; tentative D call: TRBD1 (6 bases). Trimming pared 3 bases from V and 5 bases from J, leaving 8 bases between. Germline CDR1 is SQVTM and CDR2 is ANQGSEA. The CDR3 totals 12 residues. CDR3 sequence: CSVEGADQPQHF. CDR3 nucleotide sequence: TGCAGCGTTGAGGGGGCCGATCAGCCCCAGCATTTT.

This clonotype appeared many times. This sequence joins TRBV7-2 and TRBJ1-6, with D unresolved. The CDR3 spans 14 residues. In germline, CDR1 is SGHTA, CDR2 FQGNSA. The V gene lost 4 bases and the J gene lost 7 bases, with 11 bases spanning the gap. CDR3 nucleotide sequence: TGTGCCAGCAGCTCCGGACGCACCAATTCACCCCTCCACTTT. As protein: CASSSGRTNSPLHF.